One and the same sample provided the 14 T cell receptor beta chains below, sequenced in a study of cytomegalovirus exposure and HLA in healthy donors. This PCR relied on a set of 60 Vbeta primers and 13 Jbeta primers. Clones were sequenced by immunoSEQ multiplex PCR, and TCRdb holds only the in-frame ones, with some missing. Of around 140,000 clones listed, around 82% were seen once; the top ten hold about 2.4%. Sample: PBMCs. These receptors were obtained from a man aged 50 to 59 in good health and CMV-seronegative.

The chain employs TRBV13 and TRBJ2-5, with D possibly TRBD2 on 6 matching bases. The V end was cut by 5 bases, the J end by 5 bases, with 9 bases between. Germline CDR1 PRHDT, CDR2 FYEKMQ (reference sequence). This CDR3 comprises 12 residues. The CDR3 sequence: CASSRGGETQYF. The CDR3 DNA is TGTGCCAGCAGCCGAGGAGGGGAGACCCAGTACTTC.

In regard to this clone: An end of the junction does not agree with germline; a read error may underlie this. The identical CDR3 is also encoded by other nucleotide sequences in the sample. The V call is TRBV7-2, the J call TRBJ1-5, with D maybe TRBD1 (5 bases). Germline V lookup: CDR1 SGHTA, CDR2 FQGNSA. This CDR3 has 14 residues. CDR3 residues: CASSLGAGNQPQHF. As DNA, the CDR3 is TGTGCCAGCAGTTTAGGTGCAGGGAATCAGCCCCAGCATTTT.

The chain carries TRBV5-1 and TRBJ2-5; the D gene is possibly TRBD1 (5 bases). Germline V lookup: CDR1 SGHRS, CDR2 YFSETQ. V was shortened by 4 bases and J by 4 bases, with 20 bases between the two germline ends. The CDR3 runs 16 residues. Here the CDR3 DNA reads TGCGCCAGCAGCCCAAGCAGGGTCAGCCTGGGAGAGACCCAGTACTTC. Protein: CASSPSRVSLGETQYF.

The genes are TRBV19 and TRBJ1-2; 8 bases map to TRBD1. V dropped 3 bases and J dropped 2; count of bases not matched to a gene: 8. Per germline, CDR1 LNHDA and CDR2 SQIVND (reference sequence). The CDR3 has 16 residues. CDR3 protein: CASSILGRGRNYGYTF. In DNA, the CDR3 is TGTGCCAGTAGTATCTTGGGCAGGGGGCGCAACTATGGCTACACCTTC.

This clone was observed once. The rearrangement uses TRBV5-1 and TRBJ1-5; 10 bases are shared with TRBD1. Germline CDR1 and CDR2: SGHRS and YFSETQ. V was clipped by 0 bases and J by 7 bases; unmatched bases: 4. The CDR3 length is 15 residues. In DNA, the CDR3 is TGCGCCAGCAGCTTGGAGGGACAGGGGTCCCAGCCCCAGCATTTT. Translated: CASSLEGQGSQPQHF.

The rearrangement uses TRBV5-6 and TRBJ2-1; D gene unclear. The germline V gene has CDR1 SGHDT and CDR2 YYEEEE. The CDR3 consists of 14 residues. V was shortened by 0 bases and J by 5 bases, with 9 bases between the two germline ends. CDR3 sequence (DNA): TGTGCCAGCAGCTTGGATGCGGTCGACAATGAGCAGTTCTTC. Its protein is CASSLDAVDNEQFF.

This clone was counted between two and nine times. The CDR3 loop is CATSPSNVPTEQFF. In DNA, the CDR3 is TGTGCCACCAGCCCTTCTAATGTACCCACTGAGCAGTTCTTC. The V call is TRBV15, the J call TRBJ2-1, with D unclear. Germline V gene lookup returns CDR1 LNHNV and CDR2 YYDKDF (reference sequence). The germline V and J ends were trimmed by 5 bases and 9 bases, with 17 bases remaining between them. The CDR3 has 14 residues.

The chain couples TRBV5-1 to TRBJ1-4, with 9 nucleotides matching TRBD1. The CDR3 has 14 amino acids. With 2 bases clipped from V and 8 bases from J, the junction kept 4 bases outside the gene matches. Germline V gives CDR1 SGHRS, CDR2 YFSETQ. This chain's CDR3 is CASSLQGAQEKLFF. The CDR3 bases are TGCGCCAGCAGCTTACAGGGGGCGCAGGAAAAACTGTTTTTT.

This sequence joins TRBV12-5 and TRBJ1-1, with D tentatively TRBD1 (6 bases). Trimming cost V 4 bases and J 4 bases, with 10 bases left between them. This CDR3 comprises 13 residues. CDR1 and CDR2 from the germline V gene are LGHNT and FRNRAP. Written as DNA, the CDR3 is TGTGCTAGTGGTTGGGAGGGGGGCACTGAAGCTTTCTTT. Translated: CASGWEGGTEAFF.

This chain's CDR3 is CASSLGLAGGDTQYF. In DNA, the CDR3 is TGTGCCAGCAGCCTAGGACTAGCGGGAGGAGATACGCAGTATTTT. V is TRBV7-3 and J is TRBJ2-3, with 14 bases matching TRBD2. Looked up from germline, CDR1 is SGHTA and CDR2 is FQGTGA. CDR3 size: 15 residues. V shed 5 bases, J shed 5 bases, and the junction held 3 bases outside the gene matches.

The V call is TRBV14, the J call TRBJ2-3; D ambiguous. V lost 2 bases and J 6 bases, leaving 12 bases between the germline ends. There are 14 residues in the CDR3. Germline CDR1 reads SGHDN; CDR2 reads FVKESK. CDR3: CASSQRAGADTQYF. The DNA of the CDR3 is TGTGCCAGCAGCCAACGAGCTGGAGCGGATACGCAGTATTTT.

This chain links TRBV30 with TRBJ1-1, with D unresolved. Germline CDR1 reads GTSNPN; CDR2 reads SVGIG (reference sequence). This CDR3 is built from 15 residues. V was cut by 0 bases and J by 5 bases, with 16 bases left in between. The CDR3 DNA is TGTGCCTGGAGTGTACGCGGAGGAATGTGGACTGAAGCTTTCTTT. It codes for CAWSVRGGMWTEAFF.

The V call is TRBV19, the J call TRBJ2-1; D is perhaps TRBD2 (5 bases). The length of the CDR3 is 15 residues. V dropped 3 bases and J dropped 0 bases, with 9 bases sitting between them. CDR1 is LNHDA, CDR2 SQIVND, per germline (reference sequence). The CDR3 bases are TGTGCCAGTAGTATCGGGGTGGACTCCTACAATGAGCAGTTCTTC. It is translated as CASSIGVDSYNEQFF. Combining the CDR3 with reference TRBV19 and TRBJ2-1 gives the whole variable domain DGGITQSPKYLFRKEGQNVTLSCEQNLNHDAMYWYRQDPGQGLRLIYYSQIVNDFQKGDIAEGYSVSREKKESFPLTVTSAQKNPTAFYLCASSIGVDSYNEQFFGPGTRLTVL.

The rearrangement joins TRBV5-1 to TRBJ2-5; TRBD2 aligns across 9 bases. Germline V gives CDR1 SGHRS, CDR2 YFSETQ. V trimming: 0 bases; J trimming: 7 bases; junction bases outside the gene matches: 10. The CDR3 covers 16 residues. The CDR3 sequence is CASSLAPAGGRGTQYF. The CDR3 bases are TGCGCCAGCAGCTTGGCCCCTGCGGGAGGGCGGGGGACCCAGTACTTC.